This is a list of T cell receptor beta chains from one sample in a study of tumor-infiltrating lymphocytes in localized non-small cell lung cancer. Measured with immunoSEQ multiplex PCR; TCRdb has only the in-frame clones, and not every one. The profile covers more than 9,500 clones, with 78% appearing a single time and 4.5% taken by the ten largest. The sample was lung tumor tissue. These receptors were collected from a human donor with non-small cell lung cancer. Both conserved end residues are part of each CDR3. A D gene is named only where the DNA matches it firmly. Clone size is stated in some rows and not others, as once, few, many or a class when expanded.

J gene,clone size,D gene,V gene,CDR3 protein,CDR3 DNA
TRBJ2-3,NA,NA,TRBV5-4,CASSLDSGLTDTQYF,TGTGCCAGCAGCTTGGATAGCGGACTCACAGATACGCAGTATTTT
TRBJ1-1,NA,NA,TRBV6-6,CASGAEQLKSVTFF,TGTGCCAGCGGGGCTGAACAATTGAAGTCTGTGACTTTCTTT
TRBJ1-5,medium-sized,NA,TRBV19,CASSMVAGPYQPQHF,TGTGCCAGTAGTATGGTGGCGGGACCGTATCAGCCCCAGCATTTT
TRBJ1-5,NA,NA,TRBV19,CATHPEGLFNQPQHF,TGTGCCACCCACCCTGAGGGGCTGTTCAATCAGCCCCAGCATTTT
TRBJ2-2,few,NA,TRBV10-2,CASSESFSAGELFF,TGCGCCAGCAGTGAGTCTTTCTCTGCCGGGGAGCTGTTTTTT
TRBJ2-5,NA,NA,TRBV5-6,CASSFAGTQETQYF,TGTGCCAGCAGCTTCGCCGGAACCCAAGAGACCCAGTACTTC
TRBJ2-7,NA,NA,TRBV30,CAFLLAEGAYEQYF,TGTGCCTTCCTATTAGCGGAGGGCGCCTACGAGCAGTACTTC
TRBJ2-7,NA,NA,TRBV28,CASSSMGTLGEQYF,TGTGCCAGCAGTTCCATGGGGACCTTGGGCGAGCAGTACTTC
TRBJ1-3,NA,NA,TRBV18,CASSPDGDSGNTIYF,TGTGCCAGCTCCCCGGACGGAGACTCTGGAAACACCATATATTTT
TRBJ2-7,NA,NA,TRBV28,CASSDPGSYGGYEQYF,TGTGCCAGCAGTGACCCAGGGTCCTATGGTGGGTACGAGCAGTACTTC
TRBJ2-5,NA,TRBD2,TRBV5-6,CASSLLRGGQQETQYF,TGTGCCAGCAGCTTGCTACGGGGGGGTCAACAAGAGACCCAGTACTTC
TRBJ2-1,few,NA,TRBV30,CAWSVGAVIDEQFF,TGTGCCTGGAGTGTCGGGGCCGTGATAGATGAGCAGTTCTTC
TRBJ2-2,once,NA,TRBV29-1,CSVAERTGELFF,TGCAGCGTTGCGGAGAGGACCGGGGAGCTGTTTTTT
TRBJ2-3,NA,TRBD2,TRBV6-4,CASRHRAGEGDTQYF,TGTGCCAGCAGGCACCGAGCGGGAGAGGGAGATACGCAGTATTTT
TRBJ1-1,NA,TRBD1,TRBV5-1,CASSFAGQGNTEAFF,TGCGCCAGCAGCTTCGCGGGACAGGGGAACACTGAAGCTTTCTTT